The 10 T cell receptor beta chains below were found in one sample sequenced in a study of blood T cells in healthy people across ages. PCR was performed a second time for roughly 7 to 12 cycles using a sample-barcoded 5' primer and a J-beta primer mix. TCRdb passed the 5' RACE reads through MiXCR, listing each CDR3 protein once. The sample includes about 670,000 distinct CDR3 sequences, 40% to 45% seen only once; the top ten take approximately 31%. Sequenced sample: blood. The receptors shown here come from an elderly man in good health.

With respect to this clonotype: This may arise from a read error, as a much more abundant clone is one base away. This sequence joins TRBV3-1 and TRBJ2-1; 11 bases line up with TRBD2. Germline V gene sequence: CDR1 LGHDT, CDR2 YNNKEL (reference sequence). The CDR3 is 16 residues long. Unmatched junction bases numbered 15, after V lost 4 bases and J lost 13 bases. The DNA for the CDR3 is TGTGCCAGCAGCCGGGGCAGGGGGGGACTAGCGGCCGCCCAGTTCTTC. Protein sequence: CASSRGRGGLAAAQFF.

In its sample, this clonotype was seen a few times. V and J are TRBV7-9 and TRBJ1-1; the match to TRBD1 covers 7 bases. V trimming: 4 bases; J trimming: 4 bases; junction bases outside the gene matches: 9. Germline V CDR1 and CDR2: SEHNR, FQNEAQ (reference sequence). The CDR3 contains 15 residues. CDR3 sequence: CASSSREGGGTEAFF. Here the CDR3 DNA reads TGTGCCAGCAGCTCTAGGGAAGGGGGCGGCACTGAAGCTTTCTTT.

The genes are TRBV2 and TRBJ2-5; D call uncertain. Germline CDR1 is SNHLY and CDR2 is FYNNEI. The CDR3 length is 15 residues. Trimming took off 6 bases at V and 2 bases at J, with 16 bases between the two ends. In DNA form, the CDR3 reads TGTGCCAGCAGGAAAAGCGACCAGACACAAGAGACCCAGTACTTC. It encodes CASRKSDQTQETQYF.

This clonotype has only a few counts. The CDR3 loop is CSAHKGTDPYEQYF. In DNA form, the CDR3 reads TGCAGTGCGCATAAAGGGACGGACCCCTACGAGCAGTACTTC. The chain uses TRBV20-1 and TRBJ2-7, with D perhaps TRBD1 or TRBD2 (5 bases each). Per the germline V gene, CDR1 is DFQATT and CDR2 is SNEGSKA (reference sequence). CDR3 size: 14 residues. V was cut by 6 bases and J by 2 bases, with 17 bases left in between.

V and J are TRBV2 and TRBJ2-3; tentative D call: TRBD2 (5 bases). The V end lost 8 bases, the J end lost 0 bases, and 12 bases lay between the germline ends. Germline V gives CDR1 SNHLY, CDR2 FYNNEI. CDR3 size: 14 residues. CDR3 nucleotides: TGTGCCAGCGGGGAGACCACTAGCACAGATACGCAGTATTTT. This codes for CASGETTSTDTQYF.

V and J are TRBV11-3 and TRBJ2-1; possibly TRBD2 for D (5 bases). There are 13 residues in the CDR3. Germline V gene sequence: CDR1 SGHNT, CDR2 YENEEA. The germline V and J ends were trimmed by 6 bases and 5 bases, with 11 bases remaining between them. The CDR3 is CASSPGVDNEQFF. DNA for the CDR3: TGTGCCAGCAGTCCCGGGGTGGACAATGAGCAGTTCTTC. The full variable domain, its missing parts supplied by reference TRBV11-3 and TRBJ2-1, is EAGVVQSPRYKIIEKKQPVAFWCNPISGHNTLYWYLQNLGQGPELLIRYENEEAVDDSQLPKDRFSAERLKGVDSTLKIQPAELGDSAVYLCASSPGVDNEQFFGPGTRLTVL.

This clonotype was seen repeatedly, ten times or more. This chain connects TRBV7-6 to TRBJ2-3, with a possible D match to TRBD2 (6 bases). With 4 bases removed from V and 1 base from J, the gap between germline ends came to 9 bases. In germline, CDR1 is SGHVS, CDR2 FNYEAQ. This CDR3 comprises 14 residues. The CDR3 is CASSWTTGTDTQYF. The CDR3 DNA sequence: TGTGCCAGCAGCTGGACTACCGGCACAGATACGCAGTATTTT.

This clonotype turned up a few times. This rearrangement joins TRBV4-3 to TRBJ2-3, with D perhaps being TRBD1 or TRBD2 (5 bases each). Germline V lookup: CDR1 LGHNA, CDR2 YSLEER. V was clipped by 0 bases and J by 0 bases, with 10 bases between them. The length of the CDR3 is 16 residues. Here the CDR3 reads CASSQDRGASTDTQYF. The CDR3 nucleotides read TGCGCCAGCAGCCAAGATCGAGGGGCAAGCACAGATACGCAGTATTTT.

CDR3 in DNA: TGTGCCAGCACGACTGACAGGTTCGCTTACAATGAGCAGTTCTTC. Translated, it gives CASTTDRFAYNEQFF. V gene TRBV7-2 combines with J gene TRBJ2-1; D may be TRBD1 (6 bases). V gave up 7 bases and J gave up 4 bases, with 17 bases separating them. Germline assignment: CDR1 SGHTA and CDR2 FQGNSA. This CDR3 is built from 15 residues.

The chain combines TRBV25-1 with TRBJ2-2; D call uncertain. The ends were cut back, 2 bases at V and 0 bases at J, with 7 bases in the middle. The CDR3 contains 15 residues. The germline gives CDR1 MGHDK, CDR2 SYGVNS. CDR3 in DNA: TGTGCCAGCAGTGAACCTAGATCGAACACCGGGGAGCTGTTTTTT. It encodes CASSEPRSNTGELFF.